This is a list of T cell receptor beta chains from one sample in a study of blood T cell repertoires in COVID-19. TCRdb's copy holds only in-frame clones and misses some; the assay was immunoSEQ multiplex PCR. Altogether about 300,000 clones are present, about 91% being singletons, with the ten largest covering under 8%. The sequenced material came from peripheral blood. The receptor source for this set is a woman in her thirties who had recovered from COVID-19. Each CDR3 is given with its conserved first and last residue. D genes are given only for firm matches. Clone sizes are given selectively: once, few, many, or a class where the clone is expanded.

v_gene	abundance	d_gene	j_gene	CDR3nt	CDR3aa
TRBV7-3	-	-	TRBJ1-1	TGTGCCAGCAGCTTTGGGGGGGTCACTGAAGCTTTCTTT	CASSFGGVTEAFF
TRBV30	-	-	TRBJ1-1	TGTGCCTGGAGTGCCACCCCAGGTCAAGGCACTGAAGCTTTCTTT	CAWSATPGQGTEAFF
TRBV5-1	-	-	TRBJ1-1	TGCGCCAGCAACTCAGGGGAGGGAACTGAAGCTTTCTTT	CASNSGEGTEAFF
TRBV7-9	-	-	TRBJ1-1	TGTGCCAGCAGCTTAGTGTCAGGGCGGGCTTTCTTT	CASSLVSGRAFF
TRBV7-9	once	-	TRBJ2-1	TGTGCCAGCAGTAAAGACCAGCGGGAGCAGTTCTTC	CASSKDQREQFF
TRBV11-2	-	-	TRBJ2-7	TGTGCCAGCACCCTATGGGGGGACCACGAGCAGTACTTC	CASTLWGDHEQYF
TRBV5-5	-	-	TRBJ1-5	TGTGCCAGCAGCTTGGACGTTGGGGCGGGACCCCAGCATTTT	CASSLDVGAGPQHF
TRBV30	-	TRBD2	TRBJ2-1	TGTGCCTGGAGTGTTGGACTAGCGGGGGGCCTCTACAATGAGCAGTTCTTC	CAWSVGLAGGLYNEQFF
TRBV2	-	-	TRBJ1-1	TGTGCCAGCAGTGGGGAGTTGAACACTGAAGCTTTCTTT	CASSGELNTEAFF
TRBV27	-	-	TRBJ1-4	TGTGCCAGCAGTTTATATGGCGAGGGTGAAAAACTGTTTTTT	CASSLYGEGEKLFF
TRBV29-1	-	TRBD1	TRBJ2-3	TGCAGCTCACGACAGGGTCGCACAGATACGCAGTATTTT	CSSRQGRTDTQYF
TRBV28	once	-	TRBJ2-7	TGTGCCAGCGACGGGGGAGGCGGCGAGCAGTACTTC	CASDGGGGEQYF
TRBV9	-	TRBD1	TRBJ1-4	TGTGCCAGCAGCGTAGGAGGGGGCAGTGAAAAACTGTTTTTT	CASSVGGGSEKLFF
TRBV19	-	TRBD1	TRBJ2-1	TGTGCCAGTAGTATGGGACAGGGATACAATGAGCAGTTCTTC	CASSMGQGYNEQFF
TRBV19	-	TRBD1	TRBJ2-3	TGTGCCAGTAGTGCAAACACGGACAGGTACGGCACAGATACGCAGTATTTT	CASSANTDRYGTDTQYF
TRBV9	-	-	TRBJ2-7	TGTGCCAGCAGCGTTAGCCGGGACACCGGCTACGAGCAGTACTTC	CASSVSRDTGYEQYF
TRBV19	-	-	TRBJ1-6	TGTGCCAGTAGTGTATACCAGGGGAAAAATTCACCCCTCCACTTT	CASSVYQGKNSPLHF
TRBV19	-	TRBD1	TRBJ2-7	TGTGCCAGTAGTCTTGGGACAGGGATCTACGAGCAGTACTTC	CASSLGTGIYEQYF
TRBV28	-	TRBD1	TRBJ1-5	TGTGCCAGCAGTTTGCCCTCAACGGAGGCCGCGCGACAGGGAGCGGAGCCCCAGCATTTT	CASSLPSTEAARQGAEPQHF
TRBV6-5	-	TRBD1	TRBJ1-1	TGTGCCAGCAGGTGGACAGGGGTGGTGAACACTGAAGCTTTCTTT	CASRWTGVVNTEAFF
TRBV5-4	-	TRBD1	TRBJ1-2	TGTGCCAGCAGCTTGGGGGGACAAACGACAGGGGATGACGGCTACACCTTC	CASSLGGQTTGDDGYTF
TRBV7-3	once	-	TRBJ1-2	TGTGCCAGCAGCCCTGGACAGTTAACTGGCTACACCTTC	CASSPGQLTGYTF
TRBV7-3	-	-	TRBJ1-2	TGTGCCAGCAGCTTAAGGTCAGGGGAGAACTATGGCTACACCTTC	CASSLRSGENYGYTF
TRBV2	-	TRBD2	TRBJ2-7	TGTGCCAGCAGTGACTCAGGGAGGGCCTACGAGCAGTACTTC	CASSDSGRAYEQYF
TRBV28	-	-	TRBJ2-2	TGTGCCAGCAGTTCTATCGCGCGGGAGCTGTTTTTT	CASSSIARELFF
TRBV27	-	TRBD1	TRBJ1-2	TGTGCCAGCAGTTCCCGGACAGGGGGCGGAAATGGCTACACCTTC	CASSSRTGGGNGYTF
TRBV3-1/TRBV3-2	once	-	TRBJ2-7	TGTGCCAGCAGCCCCACCGTAGGACACTACGAGCAGTACTTC	CASSPTVGHYEQYF
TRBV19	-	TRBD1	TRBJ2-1	TGTGCCAGTAGTATCCTCACAGGGGGCTCCTACAATGAGCAGTTCTTC	CASSILTGGSYNEQFF
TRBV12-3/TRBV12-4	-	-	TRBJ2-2	TGTGCCAATTCAGGGGACACCGGGGAGCTGTTTTTT	CANSGDTGELFF
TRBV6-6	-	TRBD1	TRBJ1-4	TGTGCCAGCAGTTACGGGGACAGGGTAGGCGAAAAACTGTTTTTT	CASSYGDRVGEKLFF
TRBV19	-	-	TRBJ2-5	TGTGCCAGTAGTATATTGGGGACATCAGAGACCCAGTACTTC	CASSILGTSETQYF
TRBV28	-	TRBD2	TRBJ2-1	TGTGCCAGCAGTTTGGGTAGCGGGGGCGGCAATGAGCAGTTCTTC	CASSLGSGGGNEQFF
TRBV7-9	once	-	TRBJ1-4	TGTGCCAGCAGCTTCTTAGGACAGAGAAATGAAAAACTGTTTTTT	CASSFLGQRNEKLFF
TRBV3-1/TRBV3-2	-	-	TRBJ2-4	TGTGCCAGCAGTTCTCTGGAGGTATCCAAAAACATTCAGTACTTC	CASSSLEVSKNIQYF
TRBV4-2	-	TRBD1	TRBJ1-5	TGTGCCAGCAGCCAACTGGGACAGGGGGGGGATCAGCCCCAGCATTTT	CASSQLGQGGDQPQHF
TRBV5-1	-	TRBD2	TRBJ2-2	TGCGCCAGCAGCTCTGCCGCGGGGGGGAACACCGGGGAGCTGTTTTTT	CASSSAAGGNTGELFF
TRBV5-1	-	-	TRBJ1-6	TGCGCCAGCAGCTTGGACAGGTCCGCACCCCTCCACTTT	CASSLDRSAPLHF
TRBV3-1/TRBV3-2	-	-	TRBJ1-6	TGTGCCAGCAGCCAAGCGGGGGGACACAGCTCCTATAATTCACCCCTCCACTTT	CASSQAGGHSSYNSPLHF
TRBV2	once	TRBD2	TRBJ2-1	TGTGCCAGCAGTGATCGGACTAGCGGGGTTAATGAGCAGTTCTTC	CASSDRTSGVNEQFF
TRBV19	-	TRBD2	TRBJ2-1	TGTGCCAGTAGTAGAACACTAGCGGAGGGGGTCAATGAGCAGTTCTTC	CASSRTLAEGVNEQFF
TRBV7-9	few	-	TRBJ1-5	TGTGCCAGCAGCGCGGGAGGCCAGCCCCAGCATTTT	CASSAGGQPQHF
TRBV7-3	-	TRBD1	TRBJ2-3	TGTGCCAGCAGCTACACCCCCGGGACAGGGTTTGTTGATACGCAGTATTTT	CASSYTPGTGFVDTQYF
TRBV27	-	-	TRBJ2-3	TGTGCCAGCAGTCCAGGACAGCCCTCTCCAAACACAGATACGCAGTATTTT	CASSPGQPSPNTDTQYF
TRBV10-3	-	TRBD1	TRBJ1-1	TGTGCCATCAGTGACGTTTCGGGACAGGGGATGGAGACTGAAGCTTTCTTT	CAISDVSGQGMETEAFF
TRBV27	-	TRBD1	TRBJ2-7	TGTGCCGCCGGGACAGGGGGCTACGAGCAGTACTTC	CAAGTGGYEQYF
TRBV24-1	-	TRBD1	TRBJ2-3	TGTGCCACCAGCTGGGACAGGGGAGTAGATACGCAGTATTTT	CATSWDRGVDTQYF
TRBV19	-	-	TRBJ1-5	TGTGCCAGTAGTACCGGACAGCTAGATCAGCCCCAGCATTTT	CASSTGQLDQPQHF
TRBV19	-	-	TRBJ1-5	TGTGCCAGTGTCAGGACAGCGAGCAATCAGCCCCAGCATTTT	CASVRTASNQPQHF
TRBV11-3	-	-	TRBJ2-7	TGTGCCAGCAGCTTCCGGGGGGCCCACGAGCAGTACTTC	CASSFRGAHEQYF
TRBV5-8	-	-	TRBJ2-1	TGTGCCAGCATCCGAAGGACAGAAAATGAGCAGTTCTTC	CASIRRTENEQFF
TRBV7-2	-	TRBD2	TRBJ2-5	TGTGCCAGCAGCTACGGACTAGCGGGTGTGTACCAAGAGACCCAGTACTTC	CASSYGLAGVYQETQYF
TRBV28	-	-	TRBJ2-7	TGTGCCATCTCCCAGGACAGTTTCTCCTACGAGCAGTACTTC	CAISQDSFSYEQYF
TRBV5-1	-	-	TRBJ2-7	TGCGCCAGCAGCTCCCAGCCTCAGGGGGAGGACGAGCAGTACTTC	CASSSQPQGEDEQYF